The sequence of this T cell receptor beta chain was determined in a study of cytomegalovirus exposure and HLA in healthy donors. Regarding the study as a whole: Certain sequence variants were highly shared and formed a cluster, and this cluster was likely a sequencing artifact. Some segments of the V type, notably TRBV6-2 and TRBV6-3, were excluded as indistinguishable. For TCR beta chains, V- and J-gene trimming was later linked to a missense DCLRE1C variant.

PCR employed 60 Vbeta and 13 Jbeta primers. Assay: immunoSEQ multiplex PCR; the TCRdb copy retains only in-frame clones and omits some. There are some 130,000 clones in the sample; around 80% occur only once, and around 1.5% lies in the top ten. CDR1 is SQVTM, CDR2 ANQGSEA, per germline. V was clipped by 6 bases and J by 4 bases, with 11 bases between them. The CDR3 has 12 residues. Remarks on this clone: Antigen specificity is unknown.

The source material was PBMCs. The V and J genes are TRBV29-1 and TRBJ2-3, with a weak D call TRBD2 (5 bases). The receptor comes from a woman aged 18-35 years in good health and CMV-seronegative. The CDR3 loop reads CSVLRAADTQYF. Written as DNA, the CDR3 is TGCAGCGTGCTGAGGGCGGCAGATACGCAGTATTTT.